The clone carrying this TCR beta chain showed up many times. Its antigen is as yet unknown. This sample was taken from a study of CD8 T cells in ankylosing spondylitis. General study findings and limits: Clones tied to disease were said to be significantly enriched in matched ankylosing spondylitis synovial fluid. Made up of about eight highly homologous variants, a TCR beta motif appeared characteristic of ankylosing spondylitis blood.

CDR3 length equals 12 residues. V lost 5 bases, J lost 6 bases, and 8 bases lay in between. Quantitative 5'-RACE with molecular barcodes was used to make the TCR beta libraries. TCRdb recomputed calls from the 5' RACE reads with MiXCR, one row per CDR3 protein. The profile shows approximately 200,000 distinct CDR3 sequences, 9.5% to 15% of them singletons. The TCR comes from a male donor with ankylosing spondylitis or in good health (not recorded which). J is TRBJ2-1 and V is TRBV12-3 or TRBV12-4, with a possible D match to TRBD1 (5 bases). The sample comprised blood, either unsorted or a sorted T cell fraction (not recorded which). CDR3 sequence reads: CASSRRVNEQFF. In nucleotides, the CDR3 is TGTGCCAGCAGTCGCAGGGTCAATGAGCAGTTCTTC.